The rows below give T cell receptor beta chains drawn from one sample of a study of cytomegalovirus exposure and HLA in healthy donors. Clones were sequenced by immunoSEQ multiplex PCR, and TCRdb holds only the in-frame ones, with some missing. The sample consists of about 110,000 clones, approximately 89% of them appearing once. Sequenced: PBMCs. The origin of the receptors is a woman under 30 in good health and CMV-seronegative. CDR3s include the opening cysteine and the closing phenylalanine or tryptophan. Fields, in order: D gene, J gene, V gene, CDR3 protein. The D gene is left open where the match is weak.

d_call: .; j_call: TRBJ2-7; v_call: TRBV4-1; cdr3_aa: CASSQRSGSYEQYF
d_call: .; j_call: TRBJ2-6; v_call: TRBV19; cdr3_aa: CASSSQGLGANVLTF
d_call: TRBD2; j_call: TRBJ2-3; v_call: TRBV10-3; cdr3_aa: CAIRNGGETDTQYF
d_call: TRBD1; j_call: TRBJ2-2; v_call: TRBV2; cdr3_aa: CASSSRQGARELFF
d_call: .; j_call: TRBJ1-6; v_call: TRBV27; cdr3_aa: CASSGGNSPLHF
d_call: .; j_call: TRBJ2-1; v_call: TRBV6-5; cdr3_aa: CASSYSTGRGNPRVF
d_call: TRBD1; j_call: TRBJ2-5; v_call: TRBV9; cdr3_aa: CASSVTDRGREETQYF
d_call: .; j_call: TRBJ2-2; v_call: TRBV6-5; cdr3_aa: CASSSPGGNTGELFF
d_call: .; j_call: TRBJ2-1; v_call: TRBV5-1; cdr3_aa: CASSHSQGSYNEQFF
d_call: .; j_call: TRBJ2-6; v_call: TRBV27; cdr3_aa: CASSPSGANVLTF
d_call: TRBD1; j_call: TRBJ1-2; v_call: TRBV11-2; cdr3_aa: CASSLGGTGNGYTF
d_call: TRBD1; j_call: TRBJ1-3; v_call: TRBV5-1; cdr3_aa: CASSLGTAGNTIYF
d_call: TRBD1; j_call: TRBJ2-7; v_call: TRBV13; cdr3_aa: CASSSRQGAHEQYF
d_call: .; j_call: TRBJ2-7; v_call: TRBV28; cdr3_aa: CASSQGRDLYEQYF
d_call: TRBD1; j_call: TRBJ2-1; v_call: TRBV7-7; cdr3_aa: CASSLAIRDRRSYNEQFF
d_call: .; j_call: TRBJ2-3; v_call: TRBV5-1; cdr3_aa: CASRDNPPDTQYF
d_call: .; j_call: TRBJ2-7; v_call: TRBV2; cdr3_aa: CASRQGNPYEQYF
d_call: TRBD1; j_call: TRBJ2-5; v_call: TRBV30; cdr3_aa: CAWKTGGWETQYF
d_call: .; j_call: TRBJ2-1; v_call: TRBV2; cdr3_aa: CASRDNYNEQFF
d_call: .; j_call: TRBJ2-7; v_call: TRBV4-3; cdr3_aa: CASSQEAARSYEQYF
d_call: TRBD2; j_call: TRBJ2-7; v_call: TRBV5-4; cdr3_aa: CASSFLGGRHYEQYF
d_call: .; j_call: TRBJ1-2; v_call: TRBV4-1; cdr3_aa: CASSLAIGPGQGYTF
d_call: TRBD2; j_call: TRBJ2-2; v_call: TRBV5-1; cdr3_aa: CASSLAQGLLVVETGELFF
d_call: .; j_call: TRBJ1-3; v_call: TRBV30; cdr3_aa: CAWTLLSGSGNTIYF
d_call: .; j_call: TRBJ1-1; v_call: TRBV19; cdr3_aa: CASRIGTLRGNTEAFF
d_call: .; j_call: TRBJ1-5; v_call: TRBV2; cdr3_aa: CASTPFSGGGQPQHF
d_call: .; j_call: TRBJ2-7; v_call: TRBV28; cdr3_aa: CASSLRVFPSEQYF
d_call: TRBD1; j_call: TRBJ2-2; v_call: TRBV28; cdr3_aa: CASSRQGVVTGELFF
d_call: TRBD1; j_call: TRBJ2-7; v_call: TRBV2; cdr3_aa: CASSEDRLYEQYF
d_call: .; j_call: TRBJ2-7; v_call: TRBV2; cdr3_aa: CASRQGSKQYF
d_call: .; j_call: TRBJ2-7; v_call: TRBV7-2; cdr3_aa: CASSLVDSAGYEQYF
d_call: .; j_call: TRBJ2-5; v_call: TRBV6-1; cdr3_aa: CASSESRVRETQYF
d_call: .; j_call: TRBJ2-1; v_call: TRBV28; cdr3_aa: CASSQRSPGGYNEQFF
d_call: TRBD1; j_call: TRBJ1-1; v_call: TRBV5-6; cdr3_aa: CASSPKTGGNTEAFF
d_call: .; j_call: TRBJ1-4; v_call: TRBV6-6; cdr3_aa: CASSYSTRPAEKLFF
d_call: TRBD2; j_call: TRBJ2-2; v_call: TRBV5-6; cdr3_aa: CASRLAGVLAGELFF
d_call: .; j_call: TRBJ1-3; v_call: TRBV30; cdr3_aa: CAWSVNTGNTIYF
d_call: .; j_call: TRBJ2-2; v_call: TRBV7-2; cdr3_aa: CASSLPHRTANTGELFF
d_call: TRBD2; j_call: TRBJ2-5; v_call: TRBV5-1; cdr3_aa: CASSFGGIQETQYF
d_call: TRBD2; j_call: TRBJ2-3; v_call: TRBV2; cdr3_aa: CASSTSGGGPSTDTQYF
d_call: .; j_call: TRBJ2-6; v_call: TRBV7-2; cdr3_aa: CASSSTSGANVLTF
d_call: .; j_call: TRBJ1-3; v_call: TRBV6-5; cdr3_aa: CASSYGRAGNTIYF
d_call: .; j_call: TRBJ1-2; v_call: TRBV19; cdr3_aa: CASRRGGRTSGYTF
d_call: .; j_call: TRBJ2-7; v_call: TRBV6-5; cdr3_aa: CASSYSRTAYEQYF
d_call: .; j_call: TRBJ2-2; v_call: TRBV4-3; cdr3_aa: CASSQEPRTDTGELFF
d_call: .; j_call: TRBJ2-5; v_call: TRBV2; cdr3_aa: CLASTARQETQYF
d_call: TRBD2; j_call: TRBJ2-1; v_call: TRBV4-2; cdr3_aa: CASSQPGLAGSQEQFF
d_call: .; j_call: TRBJ2-7; v_call: TRBV28; cdr3_aa: CASSPPDSQFPYEQYF
d_call: TRBD2; j_call: TRBJ2-1; v_call: TRBV9; cdr3_aa: CASSGTSGRGNEQFF
d_call: TRBD1; j_call: TRBJ1-2; v_call: TRBV2; cdr3_aa: CASTGTGDYGYTF
d_call: TRBD1; j_call: TRBJ1-4; v_call: TRBV30; cdr3_aa: CAWSPGTGVEKLFF
d_call: TRBD1; j_call: TRBJ2-3; v_call: TRBV19; cdr3_aa: CASSIRGQDTDTQYF
d_call: .; j_call: TRBJ1-3; v_call: TRBV28; cdr3_aa: CASSPPLRGNTIYF
d_call: .; j_call: TRBJ1-5; v_call: TRBV29-1; cdr3_aa: CSVDFGGIQHF
d_call: .; j_call: TRBJ2-5; v_call: TRBV2; cdr3_aa: CASRRDRQQETQYF